A single TCR beta chain is shown here with its context. Its antigen remains unidentified. The entry originates in a study of shared clonotypes between healthy human individuals. General observations from the study: Depth of sequencing was expected to influence donor clonotype sharing.

Trimming took 4 bases from V and 5 from J; bases not matched to a gene: 5. The CDR3 is 14 residues long. Germline CDR1 and CDR2: SQVTM and ANQGSEA. Some clones are missing from TCRdb's copy, which holds only in-frame ones; the method was immunoSEQ multiplex PCR. There are 170,000 or so clones in the sample; approximately 61% occur only once, and over 9.5% lies in the top ten. The sample comprised memory CD4+ T cells sorted from blood. Described subset: CD45RA-negative fraction. This TCR derives from a young man in good health. V is TRBV29-1 and J is TRBJ2-1, with 10 bases identical to TRBD2. The CDR3 sequence is CSVVGLAVNNEQFF. The CDR3 DNA reads as TGCAGCGTTGTCGGACTAGCGGTAAACAATGAGCAGTTCTTC.